This T cell receptor beta chain was sequenced for a study of CD8 T cells in ankylosing spondylitis. Whole-study findings and limits: Disease-linked clones reportedly showed significant enrichment in matched ankylosing spondylitis synovial fluid. Some motif variants were previously reported in reactive arthritis synovial fluid and blood. A TCR beta motif made of several highly homologous variants seemed typical of ankylosing spondylitis blood.

This clonotype was observed a few times. Its specificity is not known. This CDR3 has 15 residues. Germline-derived CDR1 and CDR2 are DFQATT and SNEGSKA (reference sequence). V gave up 6 bases and J gave up 5 bases; unmatched junction bases: 12. Generation of TCR beta libraries employed quantitative 5'-RACE incorporating molecular barcodes. TCRdb ran MiXCR on the 5' RACE reads and lists one entry per CDR3 protein. The sample has roughly 440,000 distinct CDR3 sequences; 17% are singletons. V and J are TRBV20-1 and TRBJ2-7; 11 bases are a match to TRBD1. Sample: blood, either unsorted or a sorted T cell fraction (not recorded which). The receptor comes from a male donor with ankylosing spondylitis. CDR3: CSARVGTGGSHEQYF. The CDR3 nucleotides are TGCAGTGCAAGGGTCGGGACAGGGGGTTCCCACGAGCAGTACTTC.